The source of this T cell receptor beta chain is a study of tumor-infiltrating lymphocytes in primary liver carcinoma. On the study more broadly: Each sample had roughly 3.5 to 8 million productive TCRbeta reads regardless of tissue type.

From 450 to 550 ng total RNA, TCR beta cDNA was generated with a primer in the constant region. For TCR beta, libraries were produced by three nested multiplex PCR rounds using slightly modified ARM-PCR. Running around 9 cycles apiece, the first two PCR rounds relied on TRBV1-TRBV30 forward primers together with a C-beta reverse primer. MiXCR, run by TCRdb on the multiplex PCR reads, gives a single entry per CDR3 protein. Among around 47,000 distinct CDR3 sequences listed, 73% were seen once. CDR3 length: 16 residues. Germline lookup yields CDR1 SQVTM and CDR2 ANQGSEA. Overall study findings and caveats: Only about 7.5-25% of top clones spanned all five tumor regions.

Co-extracted RNA and DNA came from around 18-30 mg of unsorted bulk tissue. Each individual tumor supplied samples from five separate regions. In regard to this clonotype: No antigen is known for it. The junction departs from the called germline gene at one end, perhaps through a read error.

The receptor's source is a man aged 35-49 years with primary liver carcinoma and hepatitis B virus infection. The chain employs TRBV29-1 and TRBJ2-7; D possibly uses TRBD1 or TRBD2 (5 bases each). The sample was liver tumor tissue from sampling region 2. Subset defined: tumor region T2, inferior pole. The CDR3 is CSTVTSGTGTPHEQYF. The CDR3 DNA reads as TGCAGCACCGTGACATCTGGGACCGGCACTCCCCACGAACAGTACTTC.